The clone carrying this T cell receptor beta chain was seen only a few times. Its antigen is unknown. The data are from a study of cytomegalovirus exposure and HLA in healthy donors. Whole-study results and caveats: Among CMV-associated TCR beta chains, most appeared HLA-restricted in a later analysis.

This cohort consisted of healthy bone marrow donors. Nominally healthy donors were sampled, though unrecorded immune exposures were likely. 13 Jbeta primers and 60 Vbeta primers were used for the PCR. The protocol was immunoSEQ multiplex PCR, while the TCRdb copy is restricted to in-frame clones and leaves out a portion. The sample carries about 80,000 clones, about four fifths recorded once. After removal of 5 bases from V and 0 bases from J, the junction contained 7 bases not matched to a gene. Germline assignment: CDR1 SGHTA and CDR2 FQGNSA. This CDR3 has 17 amino acids. The sample was PBMCs. The rearrangement uses TRBV7-2 and TRBJ2-6, with TRBD1 matching over 7 bases. The sequence was obtained from a man aged 50-59 years in good health and CMV-seropositive. The CDR3 loop reads CASSPDRAGSGANVLTF. CDR3 sequence (DNA): TGTGCCAGCAGCCCCGACAGGGCCGGCTCTGGGGCCAACGTCCTGACTTTC.